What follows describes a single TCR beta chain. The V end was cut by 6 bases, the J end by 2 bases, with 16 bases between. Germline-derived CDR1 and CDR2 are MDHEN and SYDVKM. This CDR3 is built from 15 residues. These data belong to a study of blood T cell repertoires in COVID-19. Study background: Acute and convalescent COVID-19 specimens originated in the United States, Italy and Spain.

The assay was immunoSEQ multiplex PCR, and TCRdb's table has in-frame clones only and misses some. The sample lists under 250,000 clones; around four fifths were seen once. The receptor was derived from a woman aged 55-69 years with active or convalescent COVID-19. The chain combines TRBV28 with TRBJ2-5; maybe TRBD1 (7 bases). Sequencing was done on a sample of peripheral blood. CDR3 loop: CASSSQAGGQETQYF. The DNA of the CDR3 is TGTGCCAGCAGCTCGCAGGCAGGGGGGCAAGAGACCCAGTACTTC.